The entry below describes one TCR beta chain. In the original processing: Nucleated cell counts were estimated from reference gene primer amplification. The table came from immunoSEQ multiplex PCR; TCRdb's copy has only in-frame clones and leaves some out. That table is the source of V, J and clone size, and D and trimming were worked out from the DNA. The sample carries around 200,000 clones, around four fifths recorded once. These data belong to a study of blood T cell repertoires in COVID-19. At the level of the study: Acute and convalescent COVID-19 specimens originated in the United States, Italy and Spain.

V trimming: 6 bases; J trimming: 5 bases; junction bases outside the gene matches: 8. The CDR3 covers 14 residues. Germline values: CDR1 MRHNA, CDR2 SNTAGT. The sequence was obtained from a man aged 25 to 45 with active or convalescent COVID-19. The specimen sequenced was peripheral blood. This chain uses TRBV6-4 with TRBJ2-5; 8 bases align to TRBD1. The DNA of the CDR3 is TGTGCCAGCAGGTTCAGGGGGCGGTGGGAGACCCAGTACTTC. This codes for CASRFRGRWETQYF.